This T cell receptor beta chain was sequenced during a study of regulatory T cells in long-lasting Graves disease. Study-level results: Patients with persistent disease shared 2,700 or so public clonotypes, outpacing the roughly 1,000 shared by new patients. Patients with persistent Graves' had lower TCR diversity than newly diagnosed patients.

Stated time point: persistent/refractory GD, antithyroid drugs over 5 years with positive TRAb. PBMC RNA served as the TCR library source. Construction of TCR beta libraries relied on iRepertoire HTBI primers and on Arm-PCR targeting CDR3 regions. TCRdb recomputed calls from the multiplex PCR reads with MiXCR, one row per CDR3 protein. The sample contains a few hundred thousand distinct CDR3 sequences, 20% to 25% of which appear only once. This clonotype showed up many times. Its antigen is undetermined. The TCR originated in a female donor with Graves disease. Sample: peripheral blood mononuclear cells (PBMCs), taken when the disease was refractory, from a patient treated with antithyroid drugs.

Here the CDR3 DNA reads TGTGCCAGCAGCGCAGACGGAAAGGACTATGGCTACACCTTC. As protein: CASSADGKDYGYTF. V usage is TRBV9 and J usage is TRBJ1-2; D remains unclear. CDR1 SGDLS and CDR2 YYNGEE come from the germline V gene. Trimming took off 3 bases at V and 3 bases at J, with 12 bases between the two ends. This CDR3 comprises 14 residues.